These 25 T cell receptor beta chains came from one sample sequenced in a study of glioma-infiltrating T cells after dendritic cell vaccination. The protocol was immunoSEQ multiplex PCR, while the TCRdb copy is restricted to in-frame clones and leaves out a portion. The profile shows 95,000 or so clones, more than 70% of them singletons. The source was blood, collected before dendritic cell vaccination. These receptors were taken from a human donor with glioblastoma.

The chain combines TRBV21-1 with TRBJ1-2; TRBD1, the D gene given by the table, was not confirmed from the DNA. TRBV21-1 has pseudogene status. This CDR3 has 18 residues. The CDR3 sequence is CASSKEGGWGDFDYGYTF. CDR3 in DNA: TGTGCCAGCAGCAAAGAAGGTGGTTGGGGCGATTTCGACTATGGCTACACCTTC.

The count of this clone is one. This rearrangement joins TRBV6-5 to TRBJ1-5, with D unresolved. Germline V CDR1 and CDR2: MNHEY, SVGAGI. This CDR3 is built from 14 residues. Between the trimmed V and J ends, which lost 4 bases and 5 bases, there was a span of 12 bases. CDR3: CASSSREGYQPQHF. The CDR3 nucleotides read TGTGCCAGCAGTTCGAGGGAAGGGTATCAGCCCCAGCATTTT.

This rearrangement joins TRBV10-2 to TRBJ2-1; D call uncertain. V lost 1 base and J lost 8, with 3 bases in between. CDR3 length: 11 residues. The V gene's germline CDR1 is WSHSY and CDR2 SAAADI. DNA of the CDR3: TGCGCCAGCAGTGAGTTCGATGAGCAGTTCTTC. Protein product: CASSEFDEQFF.

This chain uses TRBV30 with TRBJ2-5; weak D call: TRBD2 (6 bases). The germline V gene encodes CDR1 GTSNPN and CDR2 SVGIG (reference sequence). CDR3 length equals 13 residues. Trimming shortened V by 5 bases and J by 5 bases, and 15 bases separated the two germline ends. The CDR3 spells CAWLGPGSETQYF. CDR3 DNA: TGTGCCTGGCTGGGCCCCGGGAGTGAGACCCAGTACTTC.

The rearrangement links TRBV18 to TRBJ1-5, with TRBD1 as a possible D gene (5 bases). The V gene lost 3 bases and the J gene lost 2 bases, with 17 bases spanning the gap. CDR1 and CDR2 (germline): KGHSH, LQKENI. There are 17 residues in the CDR3. Here the CDR3 reads CASSPSQSPGGNQPQHF. The CDR3 DNA sequence: TGTGCCAGCTCACCGTCGCAGAGCCCGGGGGGCAATCAGCCCCAGCATTTT.

V usage is TRBV5-1 and J usage is TRBJ2-1, with TRBD1 matching over 9 bases. Trimming took 4 bases from V and 1 from J; bases not matched to a gene: 9. Per germline, CDR1 SGHRS and CDR2 YFSETQ. The CDR3 extends over 17 amino acids. The CDR3, as DNA: TGCGCCAGCAGCAAGGACAGGGGTAGTAGGTCCTACAATGAGCAGTTCTTC. The encoded protein is CASSKDRGSRSYNEQFF.

The chain couples TRBV7-9 to TRBJ2-7; 8 nucleotides line up with TRBD2. Germline CDR1 SEHNR, CDR2 FQNEAQ (reference sequence). V shed 1 base, J shed 0 bases, and the junction held 2 bases outside the gene matches. The CDR3 is 15 amino acids. CDR3 in amino acids: CASSLVTSGSYEQYF. The CDR3 region has the DNA TGTGCCAGCAGCTTAGTTACTAGCGGCTCCTACGAGCAGTACTTC.

A single count supports this clone. The rearrangement links TRBV5-1 to TRBJ1-1; 8 nucleotides agree with TRBD1. V lost 0 bases to trimming and J lost 3 bases; unmatched junction nucleotides: 7. The CDR3 runs 16 residues. Germline V lookup: CDR1 SGHRS, CDR2 YFSETQ. CDR3 coding DNA: TGCGCCAGCAGCTTGGGGACAGGGACTCTATACACTGAAGCTTTCTTT. This translates into CASSLGTGTLYTEAFF. Full variable domain (missing parts from reference TRBV5-1 and TRBJ1-1): KAGVTQTPRYLIKTRGQQVTLSCSPISGHRSVSWYQQTPGQGLQFLFEYFSETQRNKGNFPGRFSGRQFSNSRSEMNVSTLELGDSALYLCASSLGTGTLYTEAFFGQGTRLTVV.

This clone was recorded only once. The V gene is TRBV25-1, the J gene TRBJ1-2; 9 bases fit TRBD1. The V gene end was trimmed by 6 bases and the J gene end by 11 bases; junction bases not matched to a gene: 10. This CDR3 has 13 amino acids. In germline, CDR1 is MGHDK, CDR2 SYGVNS. The CDR3 DNA is TGTGCCAGCAGGGGTCCACAGGGGGCTCTGTACACCTTC. Translating gives CASRGPQGALYTF.

This clone has only a few counts. The CDR3, as DNA: TGTGCCAGCAGTTACGCAGGGGTGGAGACCGGGGAGCTGTTTTTT. Encoded protein: CASSYAGVETGELFF. V gene TRBV6-6 combines with J gene TRBJ2-2; possible D gene TRBD1, 6 bases. CDR1 is MNHNY, CDR2 SVGAGI, per germline (reference sequence). The germline V and J ends were trimmed by 2 bases and 5 bases, with 12 bases remaining between them. The CDR3 length is 15 residues.

The J gene is TRBJ2-7, the V gene TRBV18, with D perhaps TRBD1 (7 bases). This CDR3 comprises 15 residues. Germline V gene sequence: CDR1 KGHSH, CDR2 LQKENI. With 2 bases removed from V and 3 bases from J, the gap between germline ends came to 14 bases. The CDR3 coding sequence is TGTGCCAGCTCACCAGGGTGGAGGGGGCGCTACGAGCAGTACTTC. Its protein product is CASSPGWRGRYEQYF.

The V call is TRBV7-9, the J call TRBJ2-5; TRBD2 matches 8 bases. CDR1 is SEHNR, CDR2 FQNEAQ, per germline (reference sequence). The V gene end was trimmed by 4 bases and the J gene end by 4 bases; junction bases not matched to a gene: 5. CDR3 length equals 14 residues. CDR3 coding DNA: TGTGCCAGCAGCTCCGGGGGGGGCCTAGAGACCCAGTACTTC. Its protein product is CASSSGGGLETQYF.

The chain combines TRBV2 with TRBJ2-2, with D perhaps matching TRBD1 (6 bases). V was pared by 4 bases and J by 3 bases, with 9 bases between. Germline-derived CDR1 and CDR2 are SNHLY and FYNNEI. The CDR3 is 14 residues long. CDR3 amino acids: CASSVDSYTGELFF. CDR3 nucleotide sequence: TGTGCCAGCAGTGTGGACAGCTACACCGGGGAGCTGTTTTTT.

In this sample, this clone turned up a few times. This CDR3 is CASSVGAGDSTDTQYF. Written as DNA, the CDR3 is TGTGCCAGCAGTGTCGGAGCGGGCGATTCCACAGATACGCAGTATTTT. J is TRBJ2-3 and V is TRBV6-4; weak D call: TRBD2 (6 bases). V lost 4 bases, J lost 2 bases, and 16 bases lay in between. CDR1 and CDR2 (germline): MRHNA, SNTAGT. The length of the CDR3 is 16 residues.

This chain uses TRBV6-4 with TRBJ1-6, with D maybe TRBD1 (5 bases). This CDR3 region has 15 residues. The V end lost 4 bases, the J end lost 9 bases, and 16 bases lay between the germline ends. Germline V gene data show CDR1 as MRHNA and CDR2 as SNTAGT. CDR3 amino acids: CASSGDRGSGSPLHF. CDR3 DNA: TGTGCCAGCAGTGGAGATCGGGGGTCCGGTTCACCCCTCCACTTT.

The table lists this clone with a count of one. V usage is TRBV5-5 and J usage is TRBJ2-7, with D perhaps TRBD1 (5 bases). V lost 3 bases, J lost 4 bases, and 14 bases lay in between. Germline V gene sequence: CDR1 SGHKS, CDR2 YYEKEE (reference sequence). This CDR3 spans 14 amino acids. For the CDR3, the DNA is TGTGCCAGCAGCTCCACCCAGGGTAAATACGAGCAGTACTTC. This translates into CASSSTQGKYEQYF.

This chain links TRBV7-2 with TRBJ1-3; D gene unclear. CDR1 and CDR2 (germline): SGHTA, FQGNSA. V was cut by 2 bases and J by 4 bases, with 12 bases left in between. The CDR3 covers 15 residues. In nucleotides, the CDR3 is TGTGCCAGCAGCTTAAGGGAGGGAGGCGGAAACACCATATATTTT. Translating gives CASSLREGGGNTIYF. Complete variable domain (other parts from reference TRBV7-2 and TRBJ1-3): GAGVSQSPSNKVTEKGKDVELRCDPISGHTALYWYRQSLGQGLEFLIYFQGNSAPDKSGLPSDRFSAERTGGSVSTLTIQRTQQEDSAVYLCASSLREGGGNTIYFGEGSWLTVV.

This clone has just one count. The V gene is TRBV30, the J gene TRBJ2-2; TRBD1 agrees at 7 bases. The V and J ends lost 4 bases and 7 bases, in that order; junction bases with no gene match: 9. This CDR3 contains 14 residues. Germline CDR1 GTSNPN, CDR2 SVGIG (reference sequence). The CDR3 spells CAWIHGDRYGELFF. CDR3 coding DNA: TGTGCCTGGATCCACGGGGACAGATACGGGGAGCTGTTTTTT. Complete variable domain (other parts from reference TRBV30 and TRBJ2-2): SQTIHQWPATLVQPVGSPLSLECTVEGTSNPNLYWYRQAAGRGLQLLFYSVGIGQISSEVPQNLSASRPQDRQFILSSKKLLLSDSGFYLCAWIHGDRYGELFFGEGSRLTVL.

This chain links TRBV7-9 with TRBJ2-7; D perhaps matches TRBD1 (6 bases). Germline CDR1 SEHNR, CDR2 FQNEAQ (reference sequence). The V end was cut by 1 base, the J end by 0 bases, with 7 bases between. The CDR3 length is 14 residues. This CDR3 reads CASSLVGASYEQYF. CDR3 bases: TGTGCCAGCAGCTTAGTGGGGGCCTCCTACGAGCAGTACTTC. The entire variable domain, with the rest obtained from reference TRBV7-9 and TRBJ2-7, is as follows: DTGVSQNPRHKITKRGQNVTFRCDPISEHNRLYWYRQTLGQGPEFLTYFQNEAQLEKSRLLSDRFSAERPKGSFSTLEIQRTEQGDSAMYLCASSLVGASYEQYFGPGTRLTVT.

The chain has TRBV7-2 and TRBJ2-3; D is possibly TRBD2 (5 bases). The germline CDR1 and CDR2 sequences are SGHTA and FQGNSA. The length of the CDR3 is 13 residues. Trimming removed 5 bases at V and 11 bases at J, with 17 bases between. The CDR3, as DNA: TGTGCCAGCAGCCCCTCGACGCATCGGGAGCAGTATTTT. It specifies CASSPSTHREQYF.

The chain has TRBV6-5 and TRBJ1-2; D unresolved. This CDR3 is 15 amino acids long. Looked up from germline, CDR1 is MNHEY and CDR2 is SVGAGI. Deletions cut 0 bases from V and 0 bases from J, with 8 bases between. In nucleotides, the CDR3 is TGTGCCAGCAGTTACTCCAAGCGGGCTAACTATGGCTACACCTTC. It codes for CASSYSKRANYGYTF.

The chain recombines TRBV30 with TRBJ1-4, with D perhaps TRBD1 (6 bases). The germline V and J ends were trimmed by 0 bases and 4 bases, with 9 bases remaining between them. The CDR3 is 14 amino acids. CDR1 GTSNPN and CDR2 SVGIG come from the germline V gene (reference sequence). The CDR3 nucleotides are TGTGCCTGGAGTGTCTGGACAGATAATGAAAAACTGTTTTTT. Amino acid sequence: CAWSVWTDNEKLFF.

The chain employs TRBV5-1 and TRBJ2-7; D remains ambiguous. The CDR3 is 13 residues long. CDR1 SGHRS and CDR2 YFSETQ come from the germline V gene. The V gene lost 0 bases and the J gene lost 2 bases, with 6 bases spanning the gap. CDR3 residues: CASSLEFTYEQYF. In DNA, the CDR3 is TGCGCCAGCAGCTTGGAATTCACCTACGAGCAGTACTTC.

This clone was found a few times. The chain uses TRBV7-3 and TRBJ2-3, with TRBD2 matching 10 bases. Germline V gene data show CDR1 as SGHTA and CDR2 as FQGTGA. Trimming cost V 0 bases and J 4 bases; bases outside gene matches: 7. CDR3 length: 17 residues. CDR3 bases: TGTGCCAGCAGCTTAACGGGGCTAGCGGGAGTGTCAGATACGCAGTATTTT. Amino acid sequence: CASSLTGLAGVSDTQYF.

The chain is built from TRBV27 and TRBJ2-7; possibly TRBD2 for D (6 bases). The CDR3 consists of 14 residues. Per germline, CDR1 MNHEY and CDR2 SMNVEV (reference sequence). V shed 5 bases and J shed 1 base, with 12 bases lying between them. The CDR3 nucleotides are TGTGCCAGCAGTCGGGGGAAAGGGTCCTACGAGCAGTACTTC. As protein: CASSRGKGSYEQYF.